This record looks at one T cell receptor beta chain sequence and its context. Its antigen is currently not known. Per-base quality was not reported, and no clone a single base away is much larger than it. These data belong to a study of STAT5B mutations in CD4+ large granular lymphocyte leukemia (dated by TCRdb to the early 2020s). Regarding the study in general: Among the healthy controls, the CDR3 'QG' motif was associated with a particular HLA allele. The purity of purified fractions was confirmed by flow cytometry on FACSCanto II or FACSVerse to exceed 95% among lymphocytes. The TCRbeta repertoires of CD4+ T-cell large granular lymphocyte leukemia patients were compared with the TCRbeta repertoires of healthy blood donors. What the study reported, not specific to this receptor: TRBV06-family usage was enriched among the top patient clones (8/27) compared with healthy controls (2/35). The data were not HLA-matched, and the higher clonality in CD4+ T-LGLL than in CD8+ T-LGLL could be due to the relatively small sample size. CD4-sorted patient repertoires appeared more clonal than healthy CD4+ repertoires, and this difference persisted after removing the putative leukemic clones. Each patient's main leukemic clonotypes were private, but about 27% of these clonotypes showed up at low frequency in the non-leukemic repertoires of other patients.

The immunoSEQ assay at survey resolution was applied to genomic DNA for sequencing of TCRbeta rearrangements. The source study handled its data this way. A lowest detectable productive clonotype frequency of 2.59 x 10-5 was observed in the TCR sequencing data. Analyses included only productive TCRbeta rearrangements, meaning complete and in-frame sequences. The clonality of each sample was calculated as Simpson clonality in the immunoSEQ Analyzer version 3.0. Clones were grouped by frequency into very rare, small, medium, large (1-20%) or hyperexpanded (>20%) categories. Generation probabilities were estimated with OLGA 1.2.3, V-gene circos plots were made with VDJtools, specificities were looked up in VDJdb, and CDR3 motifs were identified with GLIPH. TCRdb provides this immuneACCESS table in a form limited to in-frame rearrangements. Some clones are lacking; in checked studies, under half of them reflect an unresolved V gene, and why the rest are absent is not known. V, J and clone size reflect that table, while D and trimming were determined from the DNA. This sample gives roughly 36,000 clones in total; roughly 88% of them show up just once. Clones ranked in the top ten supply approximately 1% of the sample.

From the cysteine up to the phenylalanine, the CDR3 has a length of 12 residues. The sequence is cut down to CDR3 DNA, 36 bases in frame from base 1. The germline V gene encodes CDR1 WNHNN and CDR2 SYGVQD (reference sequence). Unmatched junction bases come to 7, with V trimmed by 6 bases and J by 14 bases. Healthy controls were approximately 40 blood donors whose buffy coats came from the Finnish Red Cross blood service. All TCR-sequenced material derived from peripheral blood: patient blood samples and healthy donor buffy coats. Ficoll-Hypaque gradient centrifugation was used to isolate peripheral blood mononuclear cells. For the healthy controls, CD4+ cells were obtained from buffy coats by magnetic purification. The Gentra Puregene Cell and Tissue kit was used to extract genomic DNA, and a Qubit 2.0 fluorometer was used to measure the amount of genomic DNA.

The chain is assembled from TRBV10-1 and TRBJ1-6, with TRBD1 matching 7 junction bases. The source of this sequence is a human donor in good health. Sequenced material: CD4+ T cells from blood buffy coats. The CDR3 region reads CASSRGGAALHF. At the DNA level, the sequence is TGCGCCAGCAGCCGAGGGGGCGCGGCCCTCCACTTT.